Each of the 32 T cell receptor beta chains below was sequenced from the same sample in a study of blood T cells in healthy people across ages. PCR was performed a second time for roughly 6 to 12 cycles using a sample-barcoded 5' primer and a J-beta primer mix. TCRdb itself ran the 5' RACE reads through MiXCR, one entry per CDR3 protein. The sample has approximately 800,000 distinct CDR3 sequences; about 34% are singletons. What was sequenced was blood. These TCRs come from a man aged 18 to 29 in good health.

The rearrangement links TRBV12-3 or TRBV12-4 to TRBJ1-1; D is undetermined. The CDR3 extends over 13 amino acids. V lost 6 bases to trimming and J lost 2 bases, with 10 bases between them. The CDR3 here is CASRWAGNTEAFF. In DNA form, the CDR3 reads TGTGCCAGCAGGTGGGCGGGAAACACTGAAGCTTTCTTT.

This clonotype was counted many times. The chain recombines TRBV2 with TRBJ2-4, with 9 bases matching TRBD1. Per the germline V gene, CDR1 is SNHLY and CDR2 is FYNNEI. This CDR3 spans 14 amino acids. Trimming removed 6 bases from V and 6 bases from J; junction bases left unmatched: 6. CDR3 sequence: CASRTGQGRNIQYF. In DNA form, the CDR3 reads TGTGCCAGCAGAACAGGACAGGGGAGAAACATTCAGTACTTC.

Only a few counts were recorded for this clonotype. The V call is TRBV7-8, the J call TRBJ1-4, with TRBD1 matching 8 bases. This CDR3 comprises 16 residues. V shed 0 bases, J shed 2 bases, and the junction held 2 bases outside the gene matches. In germline, CDR1 is SGHVS, CDR2 FQNEAQ. CDR3 amino acids: CASSLARTGTNEKLFF. DNA for the CDR3: TGTGCCAGCAGCTTAGCTCGGACAGGGACTAATGAAAAACTGTTTTTT.

This CDR3 is CSVRGERNSPLHF. For the CDR3, the DNA is TGCAGCGTGAGGGGCGAGCGGAATTCACCCCTCCACTTT. The chain employs TRBV29-1 and TRBJ1-6, with a weak D call TRBD1 (5 bases). CDR3 length equals 13 residues. The V and J ends lost 6 bases and 7 bases respectively, with 13 bases between them. The germline CDR1 and CDR2 sequences are SQVTM and ANQGSEA.

The chain is built from TRBV20-1 and TRBJ2-7; perhaps TRBD1 as D (5 bases). V lost 4 bases to trimming and J lost 2 bases, with 12 bases between them. The length of the CDR3 is 13 residues. Germline V lookup: CDR1 DFQATT, CDR2 SNEGSKA (reference sequence). CDR3: CSAIDSPTYEQYF. CDR3 coding DNA: TGCAGTGCTATTGACAGCCCTACCTACGAGCAGTACTTC.

As regards this clonotype: A read error may explain this, as a much larger clone is one base away. The chain recombines TRBV6-5 with TRBJ2-1; D ambiguous. Trimming removed 4 bases at V and 3 bases at J, with 7 bases between. This CDR3 comprises 13 residues. Germline-derived CDR1 and CDR2 are MNHEY and SVGAGI. The CDR3 spells CASSCSFYNEQFF. The CDR3 nucleotides read TGTGCCAGCAGTTGCTCCTTCTACAATGAGCAGTTCTTC.

The V gene is TRBV12-3 or TRBV12-4, the J gene TRBJ2-3; 7 bases fit TRBD2. The V and J ends lost 8 bases and 8 bases, in that order; junction bases with no gene match: 13. The length of the CDR3 is 14 residues. CDR3 nucleotides: TGTGCCAGCCAAAAGCGGGGCCTGATGGGTACGCAGTATTTT. Its protein product is CASQKRGLMGTQYF.

The chain carries TRBV5-1 and TRBJ1-2; a possible D gene is TRBD1 (5 bases). V lost 2 bases and J 2 bases, leaving 16 bases between the germline ends. Germline V gene lookup returns CDR1 SGHRS and CDR2 YFSETQ. CDR3 length equals 16 residues. This chain's CDR3 is CASSFEAGPTNYGYTF. The CDR3 region has the DNA TGCGCCAGCAGCTTCGAGGCAGGGCCGACCAACTATGGCTACACCTTC.

The chain joins TRBV12-3 or TRBV12-4 to TRBJ1-5; D is uncertain. CDR3 length: 14 residues. Trimming left V 4 bases short and J 4 bases short, with 11 bases between. CDR3 sequence: CASSYSEGNQPQHF. CDR3 nucleotides: TGTGCCAGCAGTTATTCCGAGGGTAATCAGCCCCAGCATTTT.

This clonotype appeared a few times. V and J are TRBV28 and TRBJ2-5; D may be TRBD1 (6 bases). V was cut by 4 bases and J by 1 base, with 10 bases left in between. Germline values: CDR1 MDHEN, CDR2 SYDVKM. The CDR3 sequence is 14 residues long. CDR3 DNA: TGTGCCAGCAGTTCTACAGGGTTCCAAGAGACCCAGTACTTC. Its protein is CASSSTGFQETQYF.

This sequence joins TRBV20-1 and TRBJ1-5, with D perhaps matching TRBD1 (5 bases). V lost 3 bases, J lost 5 bases, and 17 bases lay in between. The CDR3 totals 15 residues. The germline V gene encodes CDR1 DFQATT and CDR2 SNEGSKA (reference sequence). CDR3 bases: TGCAGTGCTAGTTGGAGGGGTGCCTTCGATCAGCCCCAGCATTTT. It specifies CSASWRGAFDQPQHF.

This clonotype was observed a handful of times. The chain uses TRBV20-1 and TRBJ1-5; 7 bases align to TRBD1. The CDR3 has 15 amino acids. Trimming at V came to 1 base and at J to 0 bases, leaving 3 bases not matched to a gene. CDR1 is DFQATT and CDR2 is SNEGSKA in the germline V gene (reference sequence). The CDR3 DNA reads as TGCAGTGCTAGAGGCTGGGACAGTAGCAATCAGCCCCAGCATTTT. Encoded protein: CSARGWDSSNQPQHF.

Comment on this clonotype: Being one base from a much bigger clone, this may be a read error. The chain joins TRBV4-3 to TRBJ2-5; D remains unclear. The CDR3 sequence is 13 residues long. Germline values: CDR1 LGHNA, CDR2 YSLEER. For the CDR3, the DNA is TGCGCCAGCATCCAAGAGAATCGAGAGACCCAGTACTTC. Encoded protein: CASIQENRETQYF.

The chain couples TRBV28 to TRBJ1-5; D unclear. Germline CDR1 reads MDHEN; CDR2 reads SYDVKM. This CDR3 has 13 residues. Trimming shortened V by 8 bases and J by 0 bases, and 8 bases separated the two germline ends. CDR3 coding DNA: TGTGCCAGCGGGTCGGCTAGCAATCAGCCCCAGCATTTT. Translated, it gives CASGSASNQPQHF. Drawing the rest from reference TRBV28 and TRBJ1-5, the complete variable domain is DVKVTQSSRYLVKRTGEKVFLECVQDMDHENMFWYRQDPGLGLRLIYFSYDVKMKEKGDIPEGYSVSREKKERFSLILESASTNQTSMYLCASGSASNQPQHFGDGTRLSIL.

The chain has TRBV10-1 and TRBJ2-3; TRBD2 is a possible D gene (7 bases). The CDR3 covers 15 residues. V gave up 3 bases and J gave up 6 bases, with 16 bases separating them. CDR1 and CDR2 (germline): WNHNN, SYGVQD (reference sequence). CDR3 in amino acids: CASSEWGRGGDTQYF. DNA of the CDR3: TGCGCCAGCAGTGAATGGGGCAGGGGAGGGGATACGCAGTATTTT.

The rearrangement joins TRBV6-6 to TRBJ1-2, with 8 bases fitting TRBD1. The germline gives CDR1 MNHNY, CDR2 SVGAGI (reference sequence). With 4 bases clipped from V and 4 bases from J, the junction kept 8 bases outside the gene matches. This CDR3 has 15 amino acids. The CDR3 bases are TGTGCCAGCAGTTCCCCGACAGGGGTTGTCTATGGCTACACCTTC. Protein product: CASSSPTGVVYGYTF.

V gene TRBV20-1 combines with J gene TRBJ1-1; D gene uncertain. This CDR3 spans 14 amino acids. V was pared by 7 bases and J by 1 base, with 16 bases between. The germline V gene has CDR1 DFQATT and CDR2 SNEGSKA (reference sequence). The CDR3 bases are TGCAGTGATGGCGCTCGGTGGGGGAACACTGAAGCTTTCTTT. Protein sequence: CSDGARWGNTEAFF.

The chain combines TRBV9 with TRBJ1-4; D unclear. Germline loops: CDR1 SGDLS, CDR2 YYNGEE. This CDR3 is built from 15 residues. V gave up 0 bases and J gave up 5 bases, with 11 bases separating them. The CDR3 DNA is TGTGCCAGCAGCGTAGCGGCGGGAGAAAATGAAAAACTGTTTTTT. It encodes CASSVAAGENEKLFF.

The chain links TRBV28 to TRBJ1-6; D unclear. Germline V gene sequence: CDR1 MDHEN, CDR2 SYDVKM. Between the trimmed V and J ends, which lost 6 bases and 8 bases, there was a span of 17 bases. This CDR3 has 15 residues. The CDR3 sequence: CASSLRRGYDSPLHF. The CDR3 DNA reads as TGTGCCAGCAGCCTCAGGCGGGGTTATGATTCACCCCTCCACTTT.

The V gene is TRBV20-1, the J gene TRBJ2-7; D is undetermined. The CDR3 contains 13 residues. V shed 3 bases and J shed 3 bases, with 12 bases lying between them. Germline V gene lookup returns CDR1 DFQATT and CDR2 SNEGSKA (reference sequence). The CDR3 DNA reads as TGCAGTGCTAGGCGAGGCACGAGCTACGAGCAGTACTTC. Protein sequence: CSARRGTSYEQYF.

The sample holds a few counts of this clonotype. The V gene is TRBV4-1, the J gene TRBJ1-1; 8 nucleotides align to TRBD1. Germline CDR1 is MGHRA and CDR2 is YSYEKL. V gave up 3 bases and J gave up 2 bases; unmatched junction bases: 14. The CDR3 has 18 residues. The CDR3 nucleotides read TGCGCCAGCAGCCAGTCAAGGGACAGGCCCCTACCAAACACTGAAGCTTTCTTT. This translates into CASSQSRDRPLPNTEAFF.

This clonotype has at least ten counts. The genes are TRBV29-1 and TRBJ2-1, with TRBD2 matching 10 bases. V was clipped by 5 bases and J by 0 bases; unmatched bases: 7. Germline CDR1 is SQVTM and CDR2 is ANQGSEA. CDR3 length: 16 amino acids. The CDR3 DNA reads TGCAGCGTTCAGCTAGCGGGGGCGAGCTCCTACAATGAGCAGTTCTTC. Amino acid sequence: CSVQLAGASSYNEQFF.

Regarding this clonotype: A read error is possible here, since a much larger clone lies one base away. The V gene is TRBV28, the J gene TRBJ2-5; 12 bases agree with TRBD2. Germline V gene sequence: CDR1 MDHEN, CDR2 SYDVKM. The CDR3 contains 15 residues. The CDR3 DNA follows: TGTGCCGGCAGTCCACTAGCGGGGGGCAAAGAGACCCAGTACTTC. It is translated as CAGSPLAGGKETQYF.

V is TRBV20-1 and J is TRBJ2-1; no clear D gene. CDR3 length: 11 residues. Looked up from germline, CDR1 is DFQATT and CDR2 is SNEGSKA (reference sequence). Trimming removed 3 bases from V and 6 bases from J, with 6 bases in between. The CDR3 loop reads CSASKGNEQFF. The DNA for the CDR3 is TGCAGTGCTAGTAAGGGCAATGAGCAGTTCTTC.

To note about this clonotype: With a much larger clone just one base away, this may be a read error. The chain is built from TRBV20-1 and TRBJ2-5; the match to TRBD2 covers 7 bases. The CDR3 covers 13 residues. Germline V lookup: CDR1 DFQATT, CDR2 SNEGSKA (reference sequence). The CDR3 DNA follows: TGCAATGCTAGGAGACTAGCCCAAGAGACCCAGTACTTC. It translates to CNARRLAQETQYF.

A few counts support this clonotype. This chain joins TRBV12-3 or TRBV12-4 and TRBJ1-6, with D possibly TRBD1 on 5 matching bases. Trimming took 6 bases from V and 7 from J, leaving 10 bases between them. This CDR3 region has 13 residues. CDR3 residues: CASRKQENSPLHF. DNA for the CDR3: TGTGCCAGCAGAAAACAGGAGAATTCACCCCTCCACTTT.

This clonotype was counted many times. V and J are TRBV12-3 or TRBV12-4 and TRBJ1-2; no clear D. The V gene lost 5 bases and the J gene lost 8 bases, with 12 bases spanning the gap. The CDR3 runs 12 residues. The DNA for the CDR3 is TGTGCCAGCAGTCTCAAGGCTCGGGGCTACACCTTC. Residues: CASSLKARGYTF.

The chain uses TRBV5-1 and TRBJ2-1, with D possibly matching TRBD2 (7 bases). The germline V gene encodes CDR1 SGHRS and CDR2 YFSETQ. CDR3 length equals 15 residues. Trimming removed 2 bases from V and 9 bases from J, with 18 bases in between. The CDR3 here is CASSLGGGAVREQFF. CDR3 in DNA: TGCGCCAGCAGCTTAGGGGGGGGGGCTGTGCGTGAGCAGTTCTTC.

This clonotype has only a few counts. The chain is built from TRBV13 and TRBJ2-7, with a weak D call TRBD2 (6 bases). Germline values: CDR1 PRHDT, CDR2 FYEKMQ (reference sequence). V was cut by 3 bases and J by 0 bases, with 24 bases left in between. This CDR3 spans 19 amino acids. The CDR3 reads CASSFTTRFAEGSSYEQYF. As DNA, the CDR3 is TGTGCCAGCAGCTTTACTACAAGATTCGCGGAGGGAAGCTCCTACGAGCAGTACTTC.

The J gene is TRBJ1-2, the V gene TRBV28; no clear D gene. The CDR3 consists of 16 residues. Germline CDR1 and CDR2: MDHEN and SYDVKM. V lost 4 bases and J 0 bases, leaving 15 bases between the germline ends. The CDR3 DNA sequence: TGTGCCAGCAGTTCTATTGCAGGACTTGCTAACTATGGCTACACCTTC. This translates into CASSSIAGLANYGYTF.

This clonotype has just one count. The CDR3 is CASSQGQGEGTGELFF. For the CDR3, the DNA is TGTGCCAGCAGCCAAGGGCAGGGCGAAGGCACCGGGGAGCTGTTTTTT. V usage is TRBV4-2 and J usage is TRBJ2-2; a weak D match, TRBD1 (5 bases). The germline V gene encodes CDR1 LGHNA and CDR2 YNFKEQ. The CDR3 has 16 residues. The germline V and J ends were trimmed by 1 base and 4 bases, with 13 bases remaining between them.

This chain connects TRBV9 to TRBJ2-7, with 8 bases fitting TRBD1. The trim removed 0 bases at V and 6 bases at J, leaving 2 bases unmatched. CDR1 is SGDLS and CDR2 is YYNGEE in the germline V gene. The CDR3 consists of 13 residues. The CDR3 loop is CASSVGDRGEQYF. In nucleotides, the CDR3 is TGTGCCAGCAGCGTAGGAGACAGGGGCGAGCAGTACTTC.